Listed here are 27 T cell receptor beta chains from one sample, sequenced in a study of blood T cell repertoires in COVID-19. TCRdb's copy holds only in-frame clones and misses some; the assay was immunoSEQ multiplex PCR. The data show about 400,000 clones, about 89% seen once. The sample was peripheral blood. The receptor source for this set is a woman aged 30 to 39 with acute or convalescent COVID-19.

This clone was detected only a few times. V usage is TRBV6-5 and J usage is TRBJ1-1; perhaps TRBD1 as D (5 bases). Germline values: CDR1 MNHEY, CDR2 SVGAGI. V gave up 6 bases and J gave up 5 bases, with 13 bases separating them. The CDR3 is 13 residues long. CDR3 sequence: CASSYNQGTEAFF. DNA for the CDR3: TGTGCCAGCAGCTACAACCAGGGTACTGAAGCTTTCTTT.

V and J are TRBV30 and TRBJ2-7; a possible D gene is TRBD2 (5 bases). The germline V and J ends were trimmed by 3 bases and 6 bases, with 12 bases remaining between them. The CDR3 has 12 residues. Germline V gene sequence: CDR1 GTSNPN, CDR2 SVGIG (reference sequence). The CDR3: CAWSETRGEQYF. Here the CDR3 DNA reads TGTGCCTGGAGCGAGACCCGGGGCGAGCAGTACTTC.

The V and J genes are TRBV11-2 and TRBJ2-2, with D possibly being TRBD1 (5 bases). The germline V and J ends were trimmed by 3 bases and 4 bases, with 15 bases remaining between them. Germline V gene data show CDR1 as SGHAT and CDR2 as FQNNGV. The CDR3 loop spans 16 amino acids. CDR3 sequence (DNA): TGTGCCAGCAGCTTCCTTCTTCCCACAGGCACCGGGGAGCTGTTTTTT. Protein: CASSFLLPTGTGELFF.

A word on this clone: Different DNA sequences within this sample yield the same CDR3. V gene TRBV30 combines with J gene TRBJ2-5; D might be TRBD2 (6 bases). The CDR3 covers 13 residues. Germline CDR1 GTSNPN, CDR2 SVGIG (reference sequence). V dropped 0 bases and J dropped 4 bases, with 9 bases sitting between them. The CDR3 sequence is CAWSVLGGETQYF. The CDR3 DNA reads as TGTGCCTGGAGTGTACTGGGGGGAGAGACCCAGTACTTC.

This chain links TRBV5-1 with TRBJ2-3; 10 bases line up with TRBD2. Germline-derived CDR1 and CDR2 are SGHRS and YFSETQ. V was pared by 4 bases and J by 6 bases, with 8 bases of the junction left unmatched. The CDR3 extends over 15 amino acids. The CDR3 DNA sequence: TGCGCCAGCAGCCTATCAGCGGGGGGGCCGGATACGCAGTATTTT. This encodes CASSLSAGGPDTQYF.

The chain combines TRBV30 with TRBJ1-5, with 10 bases that match TRBD1. The V gene's germline CDR1 is GTSNPN and CDR2 SVGIG (reference sequence). CDR3 length equals 14 residues. Unmatched junction bases numbered 4, after V lost 3 bases and J lost 5 bases. CDR3 in DNA: TGTGCCTGGAGCCGAGGGACAGGGGATCAGCCCCAGCATTTT. This gives the protein CAWSRGTGDQPQHF.

The chain joins TRBV5-1 to TRBJ2-1; 9 nucleotides align to TRBD2. The CDR3 covers 16 residues. CDR1 and CDR2 (germline): SGHRS, YFSETQ. After removal of 4 bases from V and 7 bases from J, the junction contained 12 bases not matched to a gene. As DNA, the CDR3 is TGCGCCAGCAGCCCCTCGAGCGGGGGGACCATTAATGAGCAGTTCTTC. Amino acid sequence: CASSPSSGGTINEQFF.

The chain joins TRBV7-2 to TRBJ2-7; 7 bases are a match to TRBD2. The CDR3 contains 16 residues. CDR1 and CDR2 from the germline V gene are SGHTA and FQGNSA. V shed 0 bases, J shed 1 base, and the junction held 6 bases outside the gene matches. CDR3: CASSLAGGGRSYEQYF. In nucleotides, the CDR3 is TGTGCCAGCAGCTTAGCTGGGGGGGGAAGGTCCTACGAGCAGTACTTC.

The V and J genes are TRBV27 and TRBJ2-1; the D gene is possibly TRBD1 (5 bases). The ends were cut back, 3 bases at V and 7 bases at J, with 7 bases in the middle. Germline V gene sequence: CDR1 MNHEY, CDR2 SMNVEV (reference sequence). The CDR3 is 12 residues long. CDR3 sequence (DNA): TGTGCCAGCAGTTTTCCAGGGAATGAGCAGTTCTTC. Protein sequence: CASSFPGNEQFF.

This rearrangement joins TRBV3-1 (or the pseudogene TRBV3-2) to TRBJ2-3; maybe TRBD2 (7 bases). The ends were cut back, 0 bases at V and 5 bases at J, with 21 bases in the middle. The germline V gene has CDR1 LGHDT and CDR2 YNNKEL (reference sequence). The CDR3 extends over 18 amino acids. The CDR3 DNA follows: TGTGCCAGCAGCCAAGATCGAGGCGGGGGCATTCGGGTAGATACGCAGTATTTT. Its translation: CASSQDRGGGIRVDTQYF.

This chain connects TRBV5-5 to TRBJ1-4; TRBD1 aligns across 8 bases. Unmatched junction bases numbered 5, after V lost 4 bases and J lost 6 bases. The CDR3 consists of 14 residues. Germline lookup yields CDR1 SGHKS and CDR2 YYEKEE (reference sequence). CDR3 nucleotides: TGTGCCAGCAGCCCCACAGGGGGGGATGAAAAACTGTTTTTT. This encodes CASSPTGGDEKLFF.

CDR3: CASSPDRFYEQYF. Written as DNA, the CDR3 is TGTGCCAGCAGCCCAGACAGATTCTACGAGCAGTACTTC. The V call is TRBV5-5, the J call TRBJ2-7, with TRBD1 as a possible D gene (5 bases). In germline, CDR1 is SGHKS, CDR2 YYEKEE (reference sequence). V was trimmed by 4 bases and J by 3 bases, leaving 11 bases between them. The CDR3 runs to 13 residues.

V and J are TRBV4-2 and TRBJ2-1; no definite D call. This CDR3 comprises 14 residues. Germline CDR1 is LGHNA and CDR2 is YNFKEQ. V was pared by 0 bases and J by 7 bases, with 10 bases between. CDR3 nucleotides: TGTGCCAGCAGCCAAGATCGGTTGTGGAATGAGCAGTTCTTC. Translating it yields CASSQDRLWNEQFF.

This sequence joins TRBV7-6 and TRBJ2-3; 11 bases are a match to TRBD2. The junction had 5 bases not matched to a gene; V was cut back by 2 bases and J by 4 bases. The CDR3 spans 16 residues. CDR1 and CDR2 (germline): SGHVS, FNYEAQ. CDR3 amino acids: CASSLQGLAVADTQYF. The CDR3 DNA is TGTGCCAGCAGCTTACAGGGACTAGCGGTGGCAGATACGCAGTATTTT.

This chain connects TRBV7-2 to TRBJ2-5; 9 bases align to TRBD2. CDR3 length: 14 amino acids. V trimming: 5 bases; J trimming: 1 base; junction bases outside the gene matches: 2. Germline loops: CDR1 SGHTA, CDR2 FQGNSA. The CDR3 here is CASSRGLAQETQYF. CDR3 DNA: TGTGCCAGCAGCCGGGGACTAGCCCAAGAGACCCAGTACTTC.

The chain combines TRBV6-1 with TRBJ2-7; 7 nucleotides agree with TRBD1. Germline trimming cut 0 bases from V and 2 bases from J; bases unmatched to any gene: 4. This CDR3 spans 15 amino acids. CDR1 is MNHNS and CDR2 is SASEGT in the germline V gene. CDR3 in amino acids: CASSEAGQRAYEQYF. CDR3 sequence (DNA): TGTGCCAGCAGTGAAGCGGGACAGAGAGCCTACGAGCAGTACTTC.

The chain uses TRBV5-5 and TRBJ1-1; possibly TRBD1 for D (6 bases). This CDR3 region has 14 residues. Looked up from germline, CDR1 is SGHKS and CDR2 is YYEKEE (reference sequence). The V gene lost 4 bases and the J gene lost 6 bases, with 16 bases spanning the gap. The CDR3: CASSQTQGDPEAFF. The CDR3 DNA sequence: TGTGCCAGCAGCCAGACACAGGGTGACCCTGAAGCTTTCTTT.

The chain has TRBV10-3 and TRBJ1-1; the D gene is possibly TRBD1 (5 bases). The germline CDR1 and CDR2 sequences are ENHRY and SYGVKD. The CDR3 consists of 11 residues. Between the trimmed V and J ends, which lost 2 bases and 10 bases, there was a span of 8 bases. CDR3 region: CAISEGQGAFF. The CDR3 region has the DNA TGTGCCATCAGTGAGGGTCAGGGAGCTTTCTTT.

V usage is TRBV30 and J usage is TRBJ2-3; D call uncertain. This CDR3 is 13 amino acids long. Germline loops: CDR1 GTSNPN, CDR2 SVGIG (reference sequence). Trimming left V 0 bases short and J 5 bases short, with 9 bases between. The CDR3 nucleotides are TGTGCCTGGAGTGTATATCGTGTAGATACGCAGTATTTT. Amino acid sequence: CAWSVYRVDTQYF.

The CDR3 region is CASSVGGKDTQYF. CDR3 nucleotide sequence: TGTGCCAGCAGCGTAGGAGGGAAAGATACGCAGTATTTT. J is TRBJ2-3 and V is TRBV9; D perhaps matches TRBD2 (5 bases). Trimming shortened V by 0 bases and J by 5 bases, and 7 bases separated the two germline ends. The CDR3 extends over 13 amino acids. The germline CDR1 and CDR2 sequences are SGDLS and YYNGEE. The full variable domain, completed using reference TRBV9 and TRBJ2-3, is DSGVTQTPKHLITATGQRVTLRCSPRSGDLSVYWYQQSLDQGLQFLIQYYNGEERAKGNILERFSAQQFPDLHSELNLSSLELGDSALYFCASSVGGKDTQYFGPGTRLTVL.

The gene calls are TRBV29-1 and TRBJ2-7; D unresolved. Trimming shortened V by 7 bases and J by 3 bases, and 13 bases separated the two germline ends. The CDR3 is 12 amino acids. Germline CDR1 reads SQVTM; CDR2 reads ANQGSEA. The CDR3, as DNA: TGCAGCGCGACGGTCGATCACTACGAGCAGTACTTC. Its protein is CSATVDHYEQYF.

The chain uses TRBV3-1 (or the pseudogene TRBV3-2) and TRBJ2-1; D remains unclear. Deletions cut 1 base from V and 1 base from J, with 8 bases between. The CDR3 has 15 residues. The V gene's germline CDR1 is LGHDT and CDR2 YNNKEL (reference sequence). The CDR3 here is CASSQGDISYNEQFF. Here the CDR3 DNA reads TGTGCCAGCAGCCAAGGTGACATTTCCTACAATGAGCAGTTCTTC.

The chain carries TRBV2 and TRBJ2-7; TRBD1 matches at 8 bases. The CDR3 is 14 residues long. The junction had 2 bases not matched to a gene; V was cut back by 2 bases and J by 2 bases. CDR1 SNHLY and CDR2 FYNNEI come from the germline V gene. DNA for the CDR3: TGTGCCAGCAGTGAAAACAGGGGGGCCTACGAGCAGTACTTC. It codes for CASSENRGAYEQYF.

This clone appeared a few times. This chain joins TRBV19 and TRBJ1-6; 7 nucleotides match TRBD1. The CDR3 has 15 amino acids. V trimming: 4 bases; J trimming: 8 bases; junction bases outside the gene matches: 8. CDR1 is LNHDA, CDR2 SQIVND, per germline (reference sequence). The CDR3 nucleotides are TGTGCCAGTAGTACCCCGACAGGGAATCATTCACCCCTCCACTTT. Encoded protein: CASSTPTGNHSPLHF.

The table lists this clone with a few counts. V usage is TRBV4-1 and J usage is TRBJ2-7; 7 bases line up with TRBD1. The CDR3 runs 15 residues. J lost 0 bases, V lost 4 bases, and 6 bases had no gene match. The V gene's germline CDR1 is MGHRA and CDR2 YSYEKL. CDR3 nucleotides: TGCGCCAGCAGCCTGACAAGGGACAGCTCCTACGAGCAGTACTTC. It yields the protein CASSLTRDSSYEQYF.

The chain links TRBV6-1 to TRBJ1-2, with a possible D match to TRBD1 (5 bases). The CDR3 spans 13 residues. V gave up 2 bases and J gave up 5 bases, with 9 bases separating them. CDR1 and CDR2 (germline): MNHNS, SASEGT. The CDR3 loop reads CASSEWEGYGYTF. In nucleotides, the CDR3 is TGTGCCAGCAGTGAATGGGAGGGGTATGGCTACACCTTC.

The chain is built from TRBV9 and TRBJ1-6, with D unclear. The CDR3 runs to 13 residues. Germline V gives CDR1 SGDLS, CDR2 YYNGEE. Between the trimmed V and J ends, which lost 0 bases and 7 bases, there was a span of 5 bases. CDR3 residues: CASSVEQNSPLHF. The CDR3 DNA sequence: TGTGCCAGCAGCGTAGAGCAAAATTCACCCCTCCACTTT.